This TCR beta chain was found in a study of blood T cell repertoires in COVID-19. Study as a whole: From T cells, B-cell-depleted T cells, or PBMCs came the material, which was cDNA or gDNA.

The method was immunoSEQ multiplex PCR; TCRdb's version includes in-frame clones alone and lacks a portion of them. The table lists some 150,000 clones, about 90% of them singletons. Germline V gives CDR1 SGHTS, CDR2 YDEGEE. This CDR3 is built from 11 residues. Trimming shortened V by 4 bases and J by 3 bases, and 5 bases separated the two germline ends. The J gene is TRBJ2-7, the V gene TRBV5-8, with unresolved D. The sequence was collected from a woman aged 60 to 75 with acute or convalescent COVID-19. Sequencing was performed on peripheral blood. CDR3 in amino acids: CASSINYEQYF. The CDR3 DNA sequence: TGTGCCAGCAGCATTAACTACGAGCAGTACTTC.